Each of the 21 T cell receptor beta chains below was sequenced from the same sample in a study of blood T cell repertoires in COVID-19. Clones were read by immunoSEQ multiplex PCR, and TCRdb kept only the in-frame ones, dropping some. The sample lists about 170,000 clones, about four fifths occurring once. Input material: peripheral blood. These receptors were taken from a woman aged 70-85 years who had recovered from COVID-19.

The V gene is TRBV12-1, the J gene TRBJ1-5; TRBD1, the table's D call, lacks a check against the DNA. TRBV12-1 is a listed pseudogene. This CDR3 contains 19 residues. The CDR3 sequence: CASSPRRDRGRGSNQPQHF. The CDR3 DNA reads TGTGCCAGCAGCCCCCGCCGGGACAGGGGGCGCGGGAGCAATCAGCCCCAGCATTTT.

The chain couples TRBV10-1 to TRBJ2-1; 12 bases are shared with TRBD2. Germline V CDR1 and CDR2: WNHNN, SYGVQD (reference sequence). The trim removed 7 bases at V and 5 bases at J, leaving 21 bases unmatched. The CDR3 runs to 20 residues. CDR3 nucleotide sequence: TGCGCCAGCACCCTTAGACTAGCGGGAGATGGAGGTGGGAGTGACAATGAGCAGTTCTTC. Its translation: CASTLRLAGDGGGSDNEQFF.

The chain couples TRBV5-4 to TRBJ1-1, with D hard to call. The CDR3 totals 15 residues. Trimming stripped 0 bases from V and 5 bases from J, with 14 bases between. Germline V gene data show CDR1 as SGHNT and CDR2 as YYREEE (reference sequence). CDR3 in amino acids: CASSLASNGRTEAFF. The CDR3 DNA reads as TGTGCCAGCAGCTTGGCCTCGAACGGGAGGACTGAAGCTTTCTTT.

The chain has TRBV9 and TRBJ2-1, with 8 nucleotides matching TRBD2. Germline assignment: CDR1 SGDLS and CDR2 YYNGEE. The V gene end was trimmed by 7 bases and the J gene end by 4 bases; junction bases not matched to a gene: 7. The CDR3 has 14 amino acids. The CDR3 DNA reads TGTGCCAGCGGGCGAAGCGGGGGTTACAATGAGCAGTTCTTC. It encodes CASGRSGGYNEQFF. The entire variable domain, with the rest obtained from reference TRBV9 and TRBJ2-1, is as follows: DSGVTQTPKHLITATGQRVTLRCSPRSGDLSVYWYQQSLDQGLQFLIQYYNGEERAKGNILERFSAQQFPDLHSELNLSSLELGDSALYFCASGRSGGYNEQFFGPGTRLTVL.

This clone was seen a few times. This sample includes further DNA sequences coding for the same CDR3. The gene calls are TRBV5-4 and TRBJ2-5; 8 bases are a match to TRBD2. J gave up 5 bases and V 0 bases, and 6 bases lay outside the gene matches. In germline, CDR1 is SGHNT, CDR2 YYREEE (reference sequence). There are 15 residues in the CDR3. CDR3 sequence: CASSLVAGGEETQYF. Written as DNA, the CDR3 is TGTGCCAGCAGCTTGGTTGCGGGAGGAGAGGAGACCCAGTACTTC.

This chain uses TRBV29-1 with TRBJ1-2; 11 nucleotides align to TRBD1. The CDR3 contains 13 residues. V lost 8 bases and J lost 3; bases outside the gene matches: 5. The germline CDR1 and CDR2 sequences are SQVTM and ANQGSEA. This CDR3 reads CSSRDRGDYGYTF. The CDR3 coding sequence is TGCAGCAGCCGGGACAGGGGGGACTATGGCTACACCTTC. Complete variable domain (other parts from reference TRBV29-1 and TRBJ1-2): SAVISQKPSRDICQRGTSLTIQCQVDSQVTMMFWYRQQPGQSLTLIATANQGSEATYESGFVIDKFPISRPNLTFSTLTVSNMSPEDSSIYLCSSRDRGDYGYTFGSGTRLTVV.

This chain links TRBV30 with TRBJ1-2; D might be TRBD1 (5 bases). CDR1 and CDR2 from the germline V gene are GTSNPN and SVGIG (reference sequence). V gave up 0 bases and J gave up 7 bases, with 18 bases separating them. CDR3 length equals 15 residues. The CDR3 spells CAWSVGWQGGSGYTF. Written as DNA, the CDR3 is TGTGCCTGGAGTGTAGGGTGGCAGGGCGGGAGTGGCTACACCTTC.

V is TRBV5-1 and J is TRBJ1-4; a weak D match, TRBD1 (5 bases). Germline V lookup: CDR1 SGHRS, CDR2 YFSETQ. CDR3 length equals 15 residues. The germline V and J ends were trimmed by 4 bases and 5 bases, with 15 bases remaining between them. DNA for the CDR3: TGCGCCAGCAGCCCTCCGGGGGGTTGGAATGAAAAACTGTTTTTT. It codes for CASSPPGGWNEKLFF.

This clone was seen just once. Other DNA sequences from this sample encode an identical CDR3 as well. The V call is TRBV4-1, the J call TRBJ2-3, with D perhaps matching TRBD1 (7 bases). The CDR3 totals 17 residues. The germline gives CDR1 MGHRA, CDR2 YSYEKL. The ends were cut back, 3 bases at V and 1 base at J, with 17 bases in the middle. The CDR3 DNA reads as TGCGCCAGCAGCCACCGAAGGGGGGACAGCCGCACAGATACGCAGTATTTT. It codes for CASSHRRGDSRTDTQYF.

The DNA for the CDR3 is TGTGCCACCAGTGATTATTTTTCGGGGAGGGTCAATCAGCCCCAGCATTTT. Translation: CATSDYFSGRVNQPQHF. The chain employs TRBV24-1 and TRBJ1-5; D is uncertain. CDR3 size: 17 residues. Germline V gene sequence: CDR1 KGHDR, CDR2 SFDVKD. Trimming took off 2 bases at V and 3 bases at J, with 16 bases between the two ends.

The CDR3 spells CASSKDRAGQPQHF. The CDR3 region has the DNA TGTGCCAGCAGCAAAGACAGGGCGGGTCAGCCCCAGCATTTT. The V call is TRBV7-2, the J call TRBJ1-5; the match to TRBD1 covers 7 bases. Looked up from germline, CDR1 is SGHTA and CDR2 is FQGNSA. CDR3 length: 14 amino acids. The junction had 7 bases not matched to a gene; V was cut back by 5 bases and J by 6 bases.

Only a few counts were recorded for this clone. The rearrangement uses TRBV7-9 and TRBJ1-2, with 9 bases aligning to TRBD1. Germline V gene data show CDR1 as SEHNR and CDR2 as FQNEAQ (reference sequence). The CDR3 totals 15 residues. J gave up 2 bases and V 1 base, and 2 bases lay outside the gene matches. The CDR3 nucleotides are TGTGCCAGCAGCTTAGTCGGGACAGGGAACTATGGCTACACCTTC. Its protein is CASSLVGTGNYGYTF.

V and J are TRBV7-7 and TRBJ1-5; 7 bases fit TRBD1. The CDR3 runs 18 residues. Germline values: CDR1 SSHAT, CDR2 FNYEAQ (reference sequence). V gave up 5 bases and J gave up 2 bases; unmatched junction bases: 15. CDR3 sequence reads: CASSQRQGFGICNQPQHF. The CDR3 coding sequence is TGTGCCAGCAGCCAGAGACAGGGCTTCGGTATATGCAATCAGCCCCAGCATTTT.

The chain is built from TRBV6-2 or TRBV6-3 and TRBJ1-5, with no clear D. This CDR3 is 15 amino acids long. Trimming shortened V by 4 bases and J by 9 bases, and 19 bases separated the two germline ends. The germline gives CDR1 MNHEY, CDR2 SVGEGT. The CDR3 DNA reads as TGTGCCAGCAGTTTTAAGGGCGCGGGTTCGCGGCCCCAGCATTTT. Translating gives CASSFKGAGSRPQHF.

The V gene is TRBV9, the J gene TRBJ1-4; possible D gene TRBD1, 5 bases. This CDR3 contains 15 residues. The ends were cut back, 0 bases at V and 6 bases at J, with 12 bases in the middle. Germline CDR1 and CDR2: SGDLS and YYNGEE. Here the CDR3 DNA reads TGTGCCAGCAGCGTAGACGGCAGGGCTGATGAAAAACTGTTTTTT. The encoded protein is CASSVDGRADEKLFF.

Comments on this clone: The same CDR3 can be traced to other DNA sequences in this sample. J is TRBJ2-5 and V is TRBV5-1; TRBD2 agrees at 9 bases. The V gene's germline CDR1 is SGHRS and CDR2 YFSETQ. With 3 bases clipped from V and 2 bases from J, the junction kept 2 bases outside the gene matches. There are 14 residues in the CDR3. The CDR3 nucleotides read TGCGCCAGCAGCTCGACTAGCGGACAAGAGACCCAGTACTTC. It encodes CASSSTSGQETQYF. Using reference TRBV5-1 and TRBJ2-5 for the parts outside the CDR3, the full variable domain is KAGVTQTPRYLIKTRGQQVTLSCSPISGHRSVSWYQQTPGQGLQFLFEYFSETQRNKGNFPGRFSGRQFSNSRSEMNVSTLELGDSALYLCASSSTSGQETQYFGPGTRLLVL.

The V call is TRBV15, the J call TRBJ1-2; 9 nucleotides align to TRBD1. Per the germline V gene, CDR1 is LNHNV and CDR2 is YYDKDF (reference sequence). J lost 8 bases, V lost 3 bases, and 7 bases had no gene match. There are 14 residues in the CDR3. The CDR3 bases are TGTGCCACCAGCAGGAAGGGACAGGGTGGCGGCTACACCTTC. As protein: CATSRKGQGGGYTF.

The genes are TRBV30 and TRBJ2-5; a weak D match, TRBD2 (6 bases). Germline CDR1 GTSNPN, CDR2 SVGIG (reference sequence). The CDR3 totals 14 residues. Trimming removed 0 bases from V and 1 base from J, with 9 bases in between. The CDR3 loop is CAWSVRTTQETQYF. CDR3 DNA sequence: TGTGCCTGGAGTGTTCGGACTACCCAAGAGACCCAGTACTTC.

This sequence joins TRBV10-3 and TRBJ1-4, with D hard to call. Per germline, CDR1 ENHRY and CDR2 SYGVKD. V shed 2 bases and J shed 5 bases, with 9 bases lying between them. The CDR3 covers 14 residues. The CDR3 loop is CAISEGQTNEKLFF. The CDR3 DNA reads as TGTGCCATCAGTGAGGGGCAGACAAATGAAAAACTGTTTTTT.

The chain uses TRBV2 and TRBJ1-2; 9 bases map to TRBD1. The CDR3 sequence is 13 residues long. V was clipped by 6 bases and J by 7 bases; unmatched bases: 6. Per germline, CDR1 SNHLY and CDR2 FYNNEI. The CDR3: CASRSQGAGGYTF. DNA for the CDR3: TGTGCCAGCAGATCACAGGGGGCAGGTGGCTACACCTTC.

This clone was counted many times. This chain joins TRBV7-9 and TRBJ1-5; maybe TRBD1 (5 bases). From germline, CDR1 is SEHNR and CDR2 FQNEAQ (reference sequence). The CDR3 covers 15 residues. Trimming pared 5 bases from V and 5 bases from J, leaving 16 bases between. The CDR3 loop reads CASSLATGGDQPQHF. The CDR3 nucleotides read TGTGCCAGCAGCCTCGCGACGGGAGGGGATCAGCCCCAGCATTTT.